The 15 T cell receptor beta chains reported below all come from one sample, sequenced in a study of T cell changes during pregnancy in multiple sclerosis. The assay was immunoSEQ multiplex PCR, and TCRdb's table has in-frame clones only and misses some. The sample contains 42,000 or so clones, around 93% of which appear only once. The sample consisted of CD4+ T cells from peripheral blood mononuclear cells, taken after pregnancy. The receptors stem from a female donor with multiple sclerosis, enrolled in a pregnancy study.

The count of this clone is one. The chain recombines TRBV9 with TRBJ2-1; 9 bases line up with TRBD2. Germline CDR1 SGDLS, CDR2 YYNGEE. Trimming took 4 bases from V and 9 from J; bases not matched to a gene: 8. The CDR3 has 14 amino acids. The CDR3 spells CASSTWTSEGEQFF. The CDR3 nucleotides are TGTGCCAGCAGCACCTGGACTAGCGAAGGTGAGCAGTTCTTC.

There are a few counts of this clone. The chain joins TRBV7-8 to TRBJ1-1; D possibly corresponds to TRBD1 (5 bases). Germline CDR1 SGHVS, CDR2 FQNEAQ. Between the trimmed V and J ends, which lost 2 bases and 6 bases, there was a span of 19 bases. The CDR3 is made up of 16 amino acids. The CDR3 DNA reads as TGTGCCAGCAGCTTAACGGGGGGGGTCTCTGCCGCTGAAGCTTTCTTT. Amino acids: CASSLTGGVSAAEAFF.

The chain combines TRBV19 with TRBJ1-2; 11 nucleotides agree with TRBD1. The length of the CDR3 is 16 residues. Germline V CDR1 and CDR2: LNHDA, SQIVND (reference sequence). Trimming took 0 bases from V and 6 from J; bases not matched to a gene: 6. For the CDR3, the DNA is TGTGCCAGTAGTATAGACGCCGCGGACAGGGGGCATGGCTACACCTTC. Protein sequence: CASSIDAADRGHGYTF.

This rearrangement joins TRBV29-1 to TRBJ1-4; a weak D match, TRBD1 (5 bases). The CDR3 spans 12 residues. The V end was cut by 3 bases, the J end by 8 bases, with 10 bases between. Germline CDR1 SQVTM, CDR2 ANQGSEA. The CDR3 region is CSVEGTGEKLFF. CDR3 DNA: TGCAGCGTTGAGGGGACTGGCGAAAAACTGTTTTTT.

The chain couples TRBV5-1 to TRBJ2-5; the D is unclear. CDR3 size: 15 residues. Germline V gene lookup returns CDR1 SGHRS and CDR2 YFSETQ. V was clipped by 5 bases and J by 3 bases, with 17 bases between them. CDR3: CASRFTQVPKETQYF. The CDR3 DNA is TGCGCCAGCAGGTTTACCCAGGTCCCTAAAGAGACCCAGTACTTC. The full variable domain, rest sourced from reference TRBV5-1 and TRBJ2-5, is KAGVTQTPRYLIKTRGQQVTLSCSPISGHRSVSWYQQTPGQGLQFLFEYFSETQRNKGNFPGRFSGRQFSNSRSEMNVSTLELGDSALYLCASRFTQVPKETQYFGPGTRLLVL.

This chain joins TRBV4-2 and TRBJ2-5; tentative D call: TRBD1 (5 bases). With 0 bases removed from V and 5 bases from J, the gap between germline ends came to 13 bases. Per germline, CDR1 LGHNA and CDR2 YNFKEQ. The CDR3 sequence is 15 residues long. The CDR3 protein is CASSQEPRVGETQYF. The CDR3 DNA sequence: TGTGCCAGCAGCCAAGAACCCAGGGTAGGCGAGACCCAGTACTTC.

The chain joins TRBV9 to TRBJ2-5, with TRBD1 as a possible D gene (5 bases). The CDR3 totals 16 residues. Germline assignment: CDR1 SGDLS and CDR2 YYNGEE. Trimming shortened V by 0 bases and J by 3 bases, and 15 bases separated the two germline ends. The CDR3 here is CASSVASGNLKETQYF. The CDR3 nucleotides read TGTGCCAGCAGCGTAGCCTCAGGGAATTTAAAAGAGACCCAGTACTTC. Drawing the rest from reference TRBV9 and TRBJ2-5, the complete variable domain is DSGVTQTPKHLITATGQRVTLRCSPRSGDLSVYWYQQSLDQGLQFLIQYYNGEERAKGNILERFSAQQFPDLHSELNLSSLELGDSALYFCASSVASGNLKETQYFGPGTRLLVL.

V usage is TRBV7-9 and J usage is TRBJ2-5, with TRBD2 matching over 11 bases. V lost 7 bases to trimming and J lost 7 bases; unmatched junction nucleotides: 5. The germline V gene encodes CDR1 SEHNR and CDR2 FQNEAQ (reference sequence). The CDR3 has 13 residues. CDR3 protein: CASTATSGATQYF. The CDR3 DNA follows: TGTGCCAGCACCGCGACTAGCGGGGCGACCCAGTACTTC. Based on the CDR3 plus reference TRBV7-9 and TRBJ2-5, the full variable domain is DTGVSQNPRHKITKRGQNVTFRCDPISEHNRLYWYRQTLGQGPEFLTYFQNEAQLEKSRLLSDRFSAERPKGSFSTLEIQRTEQGDSAMYLCASTATSGATQYFGPGTRLLVL.

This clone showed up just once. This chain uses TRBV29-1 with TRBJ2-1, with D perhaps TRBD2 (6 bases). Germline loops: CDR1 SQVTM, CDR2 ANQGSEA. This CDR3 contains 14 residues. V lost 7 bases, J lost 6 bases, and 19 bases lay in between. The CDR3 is CSANPGLTRNEQFF. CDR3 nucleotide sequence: TGCAGCGCAAATCCGGGACTTACGCGCAATGAGCAGTTCTTC.

DNA of the CDR3: TGTGCCAGCAGTCCCCCAACTAGAGGTCGCACCGGGGAGCTGTTTTTT. Translation: CASSPPTRGRTGELFF. V is TRBV27 and J is TRBJ2-2, with a possible D match to TRBD2 (5 bases). Germline V gene sequence: CDR1 MNHEY, CDR2 SMNVEV (reference sequence). The CDR3 covers 16 residues. The V gene lost 5 bases and the J gene lost 4 bases, with 17 bases spanning the gap.

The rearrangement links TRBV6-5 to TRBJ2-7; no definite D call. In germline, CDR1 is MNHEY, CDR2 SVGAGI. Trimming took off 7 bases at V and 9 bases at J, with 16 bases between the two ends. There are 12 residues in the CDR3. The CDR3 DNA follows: TGTGCCAGCACCACCGACGGCGGATGGCAGTACTTC. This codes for CASTTDGGWQYF.

CDR3 bases: TGTGCCAGCAGTGAAGAAGGATGGGCAGGGCGGCAGGGGAATGAGCAGTTCTTC. The encoded protein is CASSEEGWAGRQGNEQFF. The chain carries TRBV6-1 and TRBJ2-1, with D maybe TRBD1 (6 bases). The CDR3 covers 18 residues. Trimming cost V 1 base and J 7 bases, with 23 bases left between them. Germline values: CDR1 MNHNS, CDR2 SASEGT.

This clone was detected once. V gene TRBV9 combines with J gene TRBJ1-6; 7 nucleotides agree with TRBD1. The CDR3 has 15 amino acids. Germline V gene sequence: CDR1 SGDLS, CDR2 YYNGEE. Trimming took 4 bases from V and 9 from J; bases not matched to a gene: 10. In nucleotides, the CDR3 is TGTGCCAGCAGCTCCCCGGGAGGGACAGTTTCACCCCTCCACTTT. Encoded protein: CASSSPGGTVSPLHF.

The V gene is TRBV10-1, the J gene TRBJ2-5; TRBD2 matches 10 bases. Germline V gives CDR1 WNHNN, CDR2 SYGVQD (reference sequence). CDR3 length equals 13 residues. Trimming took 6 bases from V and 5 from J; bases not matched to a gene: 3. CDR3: CASSLAGGETQYF. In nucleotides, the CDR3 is TGCGCCAGCAGCTTAGCGGGGGGTGAGACCCAGTACTTC.

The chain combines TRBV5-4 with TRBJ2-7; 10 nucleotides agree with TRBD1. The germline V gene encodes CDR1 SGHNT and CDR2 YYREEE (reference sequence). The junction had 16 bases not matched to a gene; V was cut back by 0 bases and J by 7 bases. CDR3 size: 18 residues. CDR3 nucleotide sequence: TGTGCCAGCAGCTTGGCCATAAACCCCAGCGGGACAGGGGATGAGCAGTACTTC. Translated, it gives CASSLAINPSGTGDEQYF.